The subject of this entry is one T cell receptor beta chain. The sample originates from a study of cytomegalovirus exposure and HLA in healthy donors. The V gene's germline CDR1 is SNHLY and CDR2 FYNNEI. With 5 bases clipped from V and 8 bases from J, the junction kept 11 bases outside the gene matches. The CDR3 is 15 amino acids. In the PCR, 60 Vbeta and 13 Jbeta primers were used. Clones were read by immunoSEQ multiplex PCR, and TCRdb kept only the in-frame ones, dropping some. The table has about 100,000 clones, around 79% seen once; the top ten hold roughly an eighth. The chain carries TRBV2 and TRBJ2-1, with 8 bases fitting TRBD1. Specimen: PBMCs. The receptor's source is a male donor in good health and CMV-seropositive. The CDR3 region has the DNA TGTGCCAGCAGTCCGACAGGGGCCTATTTTGATGAGCAGTTCTTC. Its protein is CASSPTGAYFDEQFF. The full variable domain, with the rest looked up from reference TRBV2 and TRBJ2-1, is EPEVTQTPSHQVTQMGQEVILRCVPISNHLYFYWYRQILGQKVEFLVSFYNNEISEKSEIFDDQFSVERPDGSNFTLKIRSTKLEDSAMYFCASSPTGAYFDEQFFGPGTRLTVL.